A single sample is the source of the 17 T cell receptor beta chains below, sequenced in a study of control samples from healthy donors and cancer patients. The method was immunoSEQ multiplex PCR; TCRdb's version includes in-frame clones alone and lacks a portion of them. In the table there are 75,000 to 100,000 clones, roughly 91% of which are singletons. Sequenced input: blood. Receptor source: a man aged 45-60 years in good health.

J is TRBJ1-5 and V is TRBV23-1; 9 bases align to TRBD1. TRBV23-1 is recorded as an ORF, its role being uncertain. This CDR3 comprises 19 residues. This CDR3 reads CPPPRPGQGNLHSNQPQHF. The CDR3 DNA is TGCCCCCCCCCTCGCCCGGGACAGGGTAATCTTCATAGCAATCAGCCCCAGCATTTT.

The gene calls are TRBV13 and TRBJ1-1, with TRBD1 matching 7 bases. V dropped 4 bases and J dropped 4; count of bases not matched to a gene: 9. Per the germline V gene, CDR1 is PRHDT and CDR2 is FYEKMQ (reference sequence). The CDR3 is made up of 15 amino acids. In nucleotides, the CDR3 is TGTGCCAGCAGCTCCAAAGAATACAGGGGCACTGAAGCTTTCTTT. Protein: CASSSKEYRGTEAFF.

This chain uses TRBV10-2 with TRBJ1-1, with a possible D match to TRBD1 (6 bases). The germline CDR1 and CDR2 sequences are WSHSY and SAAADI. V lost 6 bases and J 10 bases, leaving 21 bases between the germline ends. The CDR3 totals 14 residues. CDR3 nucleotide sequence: TGCGCCAGCAGGTTGGGGCCCAGGGAGGGGGGAGCTTTCTTT. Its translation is CASRLGPREGGAFF.

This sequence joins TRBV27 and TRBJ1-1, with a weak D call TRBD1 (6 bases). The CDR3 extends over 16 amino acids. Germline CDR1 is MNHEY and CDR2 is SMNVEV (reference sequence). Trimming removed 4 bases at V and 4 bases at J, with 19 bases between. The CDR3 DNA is TGTGCCAGCAGTTCCTCAACAGGGAGAGGGGGCACTGAAGCTTTCTTT. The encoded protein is CASSSSTGRGGTEAFF.

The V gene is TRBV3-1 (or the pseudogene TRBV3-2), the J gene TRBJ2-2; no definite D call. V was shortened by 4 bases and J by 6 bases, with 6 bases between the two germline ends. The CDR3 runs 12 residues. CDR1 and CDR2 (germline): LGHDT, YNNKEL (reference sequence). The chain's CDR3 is CASSRGAGELFF. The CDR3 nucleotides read TGTGCCAGCAGCCGAGGTGCCGGGGAGCTGTTTTTT.

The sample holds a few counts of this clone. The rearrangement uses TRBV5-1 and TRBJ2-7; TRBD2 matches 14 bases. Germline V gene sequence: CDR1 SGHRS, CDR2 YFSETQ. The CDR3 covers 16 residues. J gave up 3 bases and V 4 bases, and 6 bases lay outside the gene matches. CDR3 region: CASSPGLAGGNYEQYF. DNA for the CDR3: TGCGCCAGCAGCCCCGGACTAGCGGGGGGAAACTACGAGCAGTACTTC. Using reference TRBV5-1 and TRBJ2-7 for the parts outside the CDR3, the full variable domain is KAGVTQTPRYLIKTRGQQVTLSCSPISGHRSVSWYQQTPGQGLQFLFEYFSETQRNKGNFPGRFSGRQFSNSRSEMNVSTLELGDSALYLCASSPGLAGGNYEQYFGPGTRLTVT.

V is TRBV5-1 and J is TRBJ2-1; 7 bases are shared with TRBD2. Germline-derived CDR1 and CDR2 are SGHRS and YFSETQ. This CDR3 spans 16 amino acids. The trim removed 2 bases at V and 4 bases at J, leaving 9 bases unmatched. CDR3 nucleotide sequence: TGCGCCAGCAGCTTTGAATCTCCAGCGGGGTACAATGAGCAGTTCTTC. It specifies CASSFESPAGYNEQFF.

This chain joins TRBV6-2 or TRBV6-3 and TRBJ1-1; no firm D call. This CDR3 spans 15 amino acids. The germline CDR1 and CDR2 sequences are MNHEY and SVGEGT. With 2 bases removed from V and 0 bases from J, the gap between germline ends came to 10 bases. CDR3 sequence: CASSYAVRLNTEAFF. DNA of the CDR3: TGTGCCAGCAGTTACGCGGTCAGACTGAACACTGAAGCTTTCTTT.

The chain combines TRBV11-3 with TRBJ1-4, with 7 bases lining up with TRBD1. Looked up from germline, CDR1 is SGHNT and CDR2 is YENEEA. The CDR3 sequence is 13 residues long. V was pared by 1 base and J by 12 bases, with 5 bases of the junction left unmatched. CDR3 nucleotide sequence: TGTGCCAGCAGCTTAGGACCCGACAGGGAACTGTTTTTT. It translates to CASSLGPDRELFF.

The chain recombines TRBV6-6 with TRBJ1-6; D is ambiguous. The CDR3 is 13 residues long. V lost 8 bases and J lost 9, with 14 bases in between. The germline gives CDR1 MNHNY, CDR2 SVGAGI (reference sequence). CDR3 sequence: CASCPLPGSPLHF. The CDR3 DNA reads TGTGCCAGCTGTCCCCTTCCGGGTTCACCCCTCCACTTT.

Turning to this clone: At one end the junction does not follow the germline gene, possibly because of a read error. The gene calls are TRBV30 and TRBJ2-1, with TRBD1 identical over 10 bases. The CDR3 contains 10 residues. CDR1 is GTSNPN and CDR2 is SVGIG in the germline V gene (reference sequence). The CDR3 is CAWILGQGLF. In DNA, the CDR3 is TGTGCCTGGATCTTGGGACAGGGGCTCTTC.

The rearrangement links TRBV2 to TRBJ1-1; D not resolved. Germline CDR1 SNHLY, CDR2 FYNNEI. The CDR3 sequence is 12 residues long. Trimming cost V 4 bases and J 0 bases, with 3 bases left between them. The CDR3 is CASSVVNTEAFF. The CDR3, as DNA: TGTGCCAGCAGTGTGGTGAACACTGAAGCTTTCTTT. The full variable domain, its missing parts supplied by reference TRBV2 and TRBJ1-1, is EPEVTQTPSHQVTQMGQEVILRCVPISNHLYFYWYRQILGQKVEFLVSFYNNEISEKSEIFDDQFSVERPDGSNFTLKIRSTKLEDSAMYFCASSVVNTEAFFGQGTRLTVV.

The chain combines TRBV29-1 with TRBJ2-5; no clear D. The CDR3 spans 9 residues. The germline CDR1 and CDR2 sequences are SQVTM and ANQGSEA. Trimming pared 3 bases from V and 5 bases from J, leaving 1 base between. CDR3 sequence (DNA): TGCAGCGTTGAGGAGACCCAGTACTTC. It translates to CSVEETQYF. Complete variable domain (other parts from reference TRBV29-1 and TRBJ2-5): SAVISQKPSRDICQRGTSLTIQCQVDSQVTMMFWYRQQPGQSLTLIATANQGSEATYESGFVIDKFPISRPNLTFSTLTVSNMSPEDSSIYLCSVEETQYFGPGTRLLVL.

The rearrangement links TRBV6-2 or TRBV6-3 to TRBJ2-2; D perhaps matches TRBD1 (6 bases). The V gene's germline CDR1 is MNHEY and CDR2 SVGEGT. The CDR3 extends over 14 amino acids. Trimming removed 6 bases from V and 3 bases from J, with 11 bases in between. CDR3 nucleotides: TGTGCCAGCAGACCTTACAGGGACACCGGGGAGCTGTTTTTT. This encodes CASRPYRDTGELFF.

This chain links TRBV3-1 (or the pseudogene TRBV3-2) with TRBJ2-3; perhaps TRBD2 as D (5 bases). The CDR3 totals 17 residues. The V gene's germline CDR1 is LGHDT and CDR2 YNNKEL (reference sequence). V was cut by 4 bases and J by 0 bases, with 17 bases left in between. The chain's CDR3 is CASSLTADWKSTDTQYF. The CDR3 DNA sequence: TGTGCCAGCAGCCTGACTGCGGACTGGAAAAGCACAGATACGCAGTATTTT.

The CDR3 reads CASSFQKTGTGSYEQYF. CDR3 sequence (DNA): TGTGCCAGCAGCTTCCAGAAAACAGGGACAGGCTCCTACGAGCAGTACTTC. The chain joins TRBV13 to TRBJ2-7, with 8 bases identical to TRBD1. The CDR3 has 17 residues. Per germline, CDR1 PRHDT and CDR2 FYEKMQ (reference sequence). V shed 3 bases and J 0 bases; nucleotides not matched to a gene: 10. Full variable domain (rest looked up from reference TRBV13 and TRBJ2-7): AAGVIQSPRHLIKEKRETATLKCYPIPRHDTVYWYQQGPGQDPQFLISFYEKMQSDKGSIPDRFSAQQFSDYHSELNMSSLELGDSALYFCASSFQKTGTGSYEQYFGPGTRLTVT.

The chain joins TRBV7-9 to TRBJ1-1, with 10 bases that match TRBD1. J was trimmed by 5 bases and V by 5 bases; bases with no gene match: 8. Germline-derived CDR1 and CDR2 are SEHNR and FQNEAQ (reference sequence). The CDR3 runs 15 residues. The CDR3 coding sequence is TGTGCCAGCAGCGATTTGACAGGGGGCCGAACTGAAGCTTTCTTT. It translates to CASSDLTGGRTEAFF.